A selection of T cell receptor beta chains follows, all from one sample in a study of cytomegalovirus exposure and HLA in healthy donors. Profiling relied on immunoSEQ multiplex PCR, and the TCRdb table lists in-frame clones only, not all of them. The repertoire holds approximately 88,000 clones, with approximately 96% as singletons. Sequencing used PBMCs. These receptors all stem from a woman between 18 and 30 years old in good health and CMV-seronegative. The CDR3 runs from the conserved cysteine through the conserved F or W. Fields, in order: J gene, clone size, D gene, V gene, CDR3 protein, CDR3 DNA. A D gene is named only where the DNA matches it firmly. Size tells how often a clone was seen (once, few, many) or the class of an expanded clone, and some rows leave it out.

J: TRBJ2-7; size: NA; D: TRBD1; V: TRBV27; CDR3: CASSSYPRDRLYEQYF; DNA: TGTGCCAGCAGTTCCTATCCCCGGGACAGGCTTTACGAGCAGTACTTC
J: TRBJ2-1; size: NA; D: TRBD2; V: TRBV7-6; CDR3: CASSPPGLAGHNEQFF; DNA: TGTGCCAGCAGCCCGCCGGGACTAGCGGGGCACAATGAGCAGTTCTTC
J: TRBJ2-7; size: NA; D: NA; V: TRBV9; CDR3: CARLKQQDREQYF; DNA: TGTGCCCGGCTAAAACAGCAGGATCGCGAGCAGTACTTC
J: TRBJ2-4; size: NA; D: NA; V: TRBV5-1; CDR3: CASSLGNSGGSHRNIQYF; DNA: TGCGCCAGCAGCTTGGGCAACAGCGGAGGCTCCCATCGGAACATTCAGTACTTC
J: TRBJ2-1; size: NA; D: TRBD2; V: TRBV5-3; CDR3: CARRRRLAVHNEQFF; DNA: TGTGCCAGAAGGAGAAGACTAGCGGTTCACAATGAGCAGTTCTTC
J: TRBJ2-7; size: NA; D: TRBD1; V: TRBV6-1; CDR3: CASSEGPGTAYEQYF; DNA: TGTGCCAGCAGTGAAGGCCCCGGGACAGCCTACGAGCAGTACTTC
J: TRBJ2-3; size: NA; D: NA; V: TRBV30; CDR3: CAWSSTFTDTQYF; DNA: TGTGCCTGGAGTTCCACTTTCACAGATACGCAGTATTTT
J: TRBJ2-5; size: NA; D: NA; V: TRBV27; CDR3: CASSSSETQYF; DNA: TGTGCCAGCAGTTCGTCGGAGACCCAGTACTTC
J: TRBJ2-1; size: NA; D: TRBD2; V: TRBV29-1; CDR3: CSAAGGRDHNEQFF; DNA: TGCAGCGCGGCGGGAGGGCGGGATCACAATGAGCAGTTCTTC
J: TRBJ2-7; size: NA; D: TRBD2; V: TRBV9; CDR3: CASSGPADGTTSYYEQYF; DNA: TGTGCCAGCAGCGGCCCCGCCGATGGGACTACCAGTTACTACGAGCAGTACTTC
J: TRBJ2-7; size: NA; D: NA; V: TRBV7-9; CDR3: CASSFSGTYEQYF; DNA: TGTGCCAGCAGCTTTTCAGGGACCTACGAGCAGTACTTC
J: TRBJ2-7; size: NA; D: TRBD2; V: TRBV5-6; CDR3: CASSTTLASYEQYF; DNA: TGTGCCAGCAGCACCACACTAGCGTCCTACGAGCAGTACTTC
J: TRBJ1-5; size: NA; D: TRBD1; V: TRBV28; CDR3: CASSEGTGGNQPQHF; DNA: TGTGCCAGCAGCGAAGGGACAGGGGGAAACCAGCCCCAGCATTTT
J: TRBJ2-3; size: NA; D: NA; V: TRBV11-3; CDR3: CASSLLGGTDTQYF; DNA: TGTGCCAGCAGCTTATTAGGAGGGACAGATACGCAGTATTTT
J: TRBJ2-3; size: NA; D: TRBD1; V: TRBV28; CDR3: CASGRRTGQTDTQYF; DNA: TGTGCCAGCGGCCGGCGGACAGGCCAAACAGATACGCAGTATTTT
J: TRBJ2-5; size: NA; D: NA; V: TRBV5-4; CDR3: CASSLVSQETQYF; DNA: TGTGCCAGCAGCTTGGTATCTCAGGAGACCCAGTACTTC
J: TRBJ2-1; size: NA; D: NA; V: TRBV27; CDR3: CASSFGVAHQEFF; DNA: TGTGCCAGCAGTTTTGGCGTGGCCCACCAGGAGTTCTTC
J: TRBJ1-5; size: NA; D: NA; V: TRBV4-1; CDR3: CASSQGVTVGQPQHF; DNA: TGCGCCAGCAGCCAAGGGGTGACAGTGGGTCAGCCCCAGCATTTT
J: TRBJ2-1; size: NA; D: NA; V: TRBV5-1; CDR3: CASSLAGGWGNEQFF; DNA: TGCGCCAGCAGCTTGGCCGGAGGGTGGGGGAATGAGCAGTTCTTC
J: TRBJ1-4; size: NA; D: TRBD1; V: TRBV5-4; CDR3: CASSPSATGDNEKLFF; DNA: TGTGCCAGCAGCCCCTCCGCAACAGGGGATAATGAAAAACTGTTTTTT
J: TRBJ2-7; size: NA; D: NA; V: TRBV4-1; CDR3: CASSQAGRIYEQYF; DNA: TGCGCCAGCAGCCAAGCAGGTCGGATTTACGAGCAGTACTTC
J: TRBJ1-3; size: once; D: NA; V: TRBV5-5; CDR3: CASSVTGSGNTIYF; DNA: TGTGCCAGCAGCGTGACAGGATCTGGAAACACCATATATTTT